This T cell receptor (beta chain) was captured by sequencing in a study of shared clonotypes between healthy human individuals. Study-wide points: Across a few donors, naive CD4 shared 5% to 6%, naive CD8 more than 3%, memory CD4 roughly 2.1%, memory CD8 around 0.42%.

Points on this clone: Its antigen is still unknown.

Naive-designated CD8 cells lacked CD45RO, were positively enriched for CCR7, and omitted terminally differentiated effector memory CD45RA+ cells. Generated by immunoSEQ multiplex PCR, the TCRdb table keeps only in-frame clones and is missing some. The sample lists hundreds of thousands of clones; approximately 96% were seen once. V lost 0 bases and J lost 0, with 9 bases in between. CDR3 length: 15 residues. CDR1 MNHEY and CDR2 SVGAGI come from the germline V gene. Sequencing input: naive CD8+ T cells sorted from blood. This TCR was recovered from a woman aged 25 to 39 in good health. The chain uses TRBV6-5 and TRBJ2-7; possible D gene TRBD2, 5 bases. The CDR3 DNA sequence: TGTGCCAGCAGTTACTCGACCGGGAACTCCTACGAGCAGTACTTC. It is translated as CASSYSTGNSYEQYF.